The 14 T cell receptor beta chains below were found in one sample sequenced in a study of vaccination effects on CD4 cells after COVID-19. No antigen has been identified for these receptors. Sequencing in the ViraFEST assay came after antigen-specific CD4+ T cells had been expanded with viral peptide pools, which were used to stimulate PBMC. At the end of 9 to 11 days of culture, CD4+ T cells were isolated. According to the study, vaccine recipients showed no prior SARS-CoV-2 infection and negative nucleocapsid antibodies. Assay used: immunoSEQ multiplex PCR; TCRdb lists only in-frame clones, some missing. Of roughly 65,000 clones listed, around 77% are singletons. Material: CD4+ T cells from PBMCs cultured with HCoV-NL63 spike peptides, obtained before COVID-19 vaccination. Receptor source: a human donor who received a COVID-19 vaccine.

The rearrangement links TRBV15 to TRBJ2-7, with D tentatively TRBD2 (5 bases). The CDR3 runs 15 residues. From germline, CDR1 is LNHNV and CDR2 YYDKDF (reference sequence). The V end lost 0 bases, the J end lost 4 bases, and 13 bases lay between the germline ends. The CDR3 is CATSRDRGQTYEQYV. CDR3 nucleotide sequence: TGTGCCACCAGCAGAGATCGGGGTCAAACTTACGAGCAGTACGTC.

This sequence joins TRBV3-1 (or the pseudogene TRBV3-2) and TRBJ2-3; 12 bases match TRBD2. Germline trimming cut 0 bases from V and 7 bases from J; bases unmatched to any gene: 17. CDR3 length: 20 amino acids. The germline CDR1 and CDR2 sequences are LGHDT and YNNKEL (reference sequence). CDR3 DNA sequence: TGTGCCAGCAGCCAAGAGTGGCTAGCGGGAGGGCGGGCTGGTGTTAATACGCAGTATTTT. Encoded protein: CASSQEWLAGGRAGVNTQYF.

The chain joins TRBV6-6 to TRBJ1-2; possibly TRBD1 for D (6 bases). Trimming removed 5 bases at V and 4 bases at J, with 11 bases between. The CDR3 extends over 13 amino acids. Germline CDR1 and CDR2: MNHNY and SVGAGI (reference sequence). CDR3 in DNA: TGTGCCAGCAGTAACACAGGGATCTATGGCTACACCTTC. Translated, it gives CASSNTGIYGYTF.

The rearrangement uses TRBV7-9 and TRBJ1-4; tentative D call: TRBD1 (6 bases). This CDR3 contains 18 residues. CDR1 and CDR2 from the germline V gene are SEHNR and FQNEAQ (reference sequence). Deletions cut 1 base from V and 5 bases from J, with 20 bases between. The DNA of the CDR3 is TGTGCCAGCAGCTTAGGACTTTCAATGGACAGCCCGAATGAAAAACTGTTTTTT. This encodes CASSLGLSMDSPNEKLFF.

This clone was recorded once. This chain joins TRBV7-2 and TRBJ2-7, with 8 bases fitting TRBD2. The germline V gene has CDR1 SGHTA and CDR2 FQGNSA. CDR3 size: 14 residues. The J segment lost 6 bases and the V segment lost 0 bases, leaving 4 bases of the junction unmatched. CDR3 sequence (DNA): TGTGCCAGCAGCTTAGCGCGGGGGGCGGGCGAGCAGTACGTC. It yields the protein CASSLARGAGEQYV.

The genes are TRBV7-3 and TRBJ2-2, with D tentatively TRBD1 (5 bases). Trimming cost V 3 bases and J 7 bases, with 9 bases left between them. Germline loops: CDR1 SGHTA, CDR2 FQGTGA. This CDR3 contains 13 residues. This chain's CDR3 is CASSFRDGGELFF. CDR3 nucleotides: TGTGCCAGCAGCTTCAGGGATGGCGGGGAGCTGTTTTTT. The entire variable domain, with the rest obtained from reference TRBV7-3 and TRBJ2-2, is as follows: GAGVSQTPSNKVTEKGKYVELRCDPISGHTALYWYRQSLGQGPEFLIYFQGTGAADDSGLPNDRFFAVRPEGSVSTLKIQRTERGDSAVYLCASSFRDGGELFFGEGSRLTVL.

CDR3: CASRSFRDRDYGYTF. The CDR3 bases are TGTGCCAGCAGATCTTTCCGGGACAGGGACTATGGCTACACCTTC. V is TRBV28 and J is TRBJ1-2; 9 bases line up with TRBD1. Looked up from germline, CDR1 is MDHEN and CDR2 is SYDVKM. The CDR3 runs to 15 residues. The trim removed 6 bases at V and 3 bases at J, leaving 8 bases unmatched.

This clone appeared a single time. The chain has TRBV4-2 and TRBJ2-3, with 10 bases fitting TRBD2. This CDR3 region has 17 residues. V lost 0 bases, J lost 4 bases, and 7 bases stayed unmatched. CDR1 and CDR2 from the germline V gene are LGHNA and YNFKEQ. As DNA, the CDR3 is TGTGCCAGCAGCCAAGATTTAAGCGGGGGGGCCGCAGATACGCAGTATTTT. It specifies CASSQDLSGGAADTQYF.

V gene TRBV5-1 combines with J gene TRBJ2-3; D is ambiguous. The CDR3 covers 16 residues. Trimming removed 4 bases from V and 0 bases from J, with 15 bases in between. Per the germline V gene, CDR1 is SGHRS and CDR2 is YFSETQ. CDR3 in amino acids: CASSLPGKASTDTQYF. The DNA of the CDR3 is TGCGCCAGCAGCCTCCCAGGCAAAGCTAGCACAGATACGCAGTATTTT.

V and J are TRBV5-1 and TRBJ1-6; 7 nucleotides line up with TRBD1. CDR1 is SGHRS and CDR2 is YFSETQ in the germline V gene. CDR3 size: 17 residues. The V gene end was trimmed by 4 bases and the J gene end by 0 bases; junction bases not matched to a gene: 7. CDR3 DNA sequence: TGCGCCAGCAGCGAGGGACAGTTGAGCTCCTATAATTCACCCCTCCACTTT. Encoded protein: CASSEGQLSSYNSPLHF.

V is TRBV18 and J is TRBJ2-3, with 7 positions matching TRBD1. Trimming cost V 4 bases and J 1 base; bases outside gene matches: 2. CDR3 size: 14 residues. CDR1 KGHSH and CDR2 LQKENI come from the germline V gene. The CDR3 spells CASSRDSRTDTQYF. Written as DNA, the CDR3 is TGTGCCAGCTCACGGGACAGCCGCACAGATACGCAGTATTTT.

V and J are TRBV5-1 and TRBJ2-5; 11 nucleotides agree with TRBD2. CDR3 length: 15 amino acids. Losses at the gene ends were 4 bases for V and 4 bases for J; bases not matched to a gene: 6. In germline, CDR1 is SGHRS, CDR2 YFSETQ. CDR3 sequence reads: CASSGGTSGGETQYF. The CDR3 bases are TGCGCCAGCAGCGGAGGGACTAGCGGAGGAGAGACCCAGTACTTC.

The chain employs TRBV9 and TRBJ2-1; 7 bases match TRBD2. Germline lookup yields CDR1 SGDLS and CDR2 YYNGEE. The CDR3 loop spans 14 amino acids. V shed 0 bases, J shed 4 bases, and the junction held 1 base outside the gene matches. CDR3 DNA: TGTGCCAGCAGCGTAGGGGGGGGGTACAATGAGCAGTTCTTC. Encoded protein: CASSVGGGYNEQFF.

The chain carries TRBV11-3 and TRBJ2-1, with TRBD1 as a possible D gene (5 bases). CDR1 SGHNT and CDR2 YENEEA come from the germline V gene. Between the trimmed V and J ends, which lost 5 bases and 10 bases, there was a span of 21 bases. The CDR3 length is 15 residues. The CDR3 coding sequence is TGTGCCAGCAGCGCAGGGTCGATAATACAATCGGAGCAGTTCTTC. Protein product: CASSAGSIIQSEQFF.